The rows below give T cell receptor beta chains drawn from one sample of a study of molecular identifiers for immune sequencing clone quantification. TCRdb processed the PCR reads anew with MiXCR; each CDR3 protein has one entry. The data show more than 300,000 distinct CDR3 sequences, about a fifth seen once. Sequencing used naive CD8+ T cells from blood, with Jurkat cell RNA spiked in. The receptor source for this set is a human donor in good health. Some libraries in this study had Jurkat cell RNA spiked in. The CDR3 runs from the conserved cysteine through the conserved F or W. D genes are given only for firm matches. The size of a clone is reported for some rows only, either as once, few or many, or as a class for expanded clones.

TRBV13	few	TRBD2	TRBJ2-2	TGTGCCAGCAGCTTAATGCTAGCGGGAGGGGCCGGGGAGCTGTTTTTT	CASSLMLAGGAGELFF
TRBV3-1	NA	TRBD1	TRBJ1-1	TGTGCCAGCAGCCACGACAGGGGGCGAGGAGGGACTGAAGCTTTCTTT	CASSHDRGRGGTEAFF
TRBV7-6	NA	NA	TRBJ1-1	TGTGCCAGCAGCTACGCTGATTCTGAAGCTTTCTTT	CASSYADSEAFF
TRBV7-2	many	NA	TRBJ2-3	TGTGCCAGCAGCTTAGCTCATGGGGGGTTCACAGATACGCAGTATTTT	CASSLAHGGFTDTQYF
TRBV20-1	few	NA	TRBJ2-5	TGCAGTGCTAGAGGGCCCCCGACAGGGAGGGAAGAGACCCAGTACTTC	CSARGPPTGREETQYF
TRBV12-3/TRBV12-4	many	TRBD1	TRBJ2-3	TGTGCCAGCAGTTTCTTCGGACAGGGCGCAGATACGCAGTATTTT	CASSFFGQGADTQYF
TRBV7-9	many	NA	TRBJ2-5	TGTGCCAGCAGCTTAGTAATAGCAGGGATCCAAGAGACCCAGTACTTC	CASSLVIAGIQETQYF
TRBV6-2/TRBV6-3	NA	TRBD2	TRBJ2-3	TGTGCCAGCACCCACGGGACTAGCAGGGACGATACGCAGTATTTT	CASTHGTSRDDTQYF
TRBV20-1	few	NA	TRBJ1-5	TGCAGTGCTAGTGCCTACGGGACACACGATCAGCCCCAGCATTTT	CSASAYGTHDQPQHF
TRBV14	many	TRBD1	TRBJ2-1	TGTGCCAGCAGCCAAGACTACAGGGGGCCAGGTGTCTACAATGAGCAGTTCTTC	CASSQDYRGPGVYNEQFF
TRBV13	many	NA	TRBJ1-1	TGTGCCAGCAGCTTAGGGGCTGCTGAGGAAGCTTTCTTT	CASSLGAAEEAFF
TRBV19	few	NA	TRBJ1-2	TGTGCCAGTAGTATGTTGATCTACTATGGCTACACCTTC	CASSMLIYYGYTF
TRBV19	many	NA	TRBJ2-2	TGTGCCACCGAGTCGACAGTTTCCGGGGAGCTGTTTTTT	CATESTVSGELFF
TRBV7-6	NA	NA	TRBJ2-7	TGTGCCAGCAGCTTGACAGGGTCTCGGGAGAACGAGCAGTACTTC	CASSLTGSRENEQYF
TRBV25-1	few	NA	TRBJ2-7	TGTGCCAGCAGTGAATTGAGGCAGGGGAGCTACGAGCAGTACTTC	CASSELRQGSYEQYF
TRBV3-1	few	NA	TRBJ2-7	TGTGCCAGCAGCACCGAGGACAACTACTACGAGCAGTACTTC	CASSTEDNYYEQYF
TRBV5-5	many	NA	TRBJ2-7	TGTGCCAGCAGCCTGATGGGGGCCTTCTACGAGCAGTACTTC	CASSLMGAFYEQYF
TRBV5-4	many	NA	TRBJ2-3	TGTGCCAGCAGCTTGGTGCAACCTAGCACAGATACGCAGTATTTT	CASSLVQPSTDTQYF
TRBV20-1	NA	TRBD1	TRBJ2-7	TGCAGTGCAGACGGAGACAGGGCCTACTCCTACGAGCAGTACTTC	CSADGDRAYSYEQYF
TRBV20-1	many	TRBD1	TRBJ1-5	TGCAGTGCTAGGGAGGGGACAGGGCTTCGGAATCAGCCCCAGCATTTT	CSAREGTGLRNQPQHF
TRBV20-1	many	TRBD2	TRBJ2-3	TGCAGTGCTGACTCTGGGACTAGCGGAGCTTTAGATACGCAGTATTTT	CSADSGTSGALDTQYF
TRBV6-2/TRBV6-3	many	NA	TRBJ1-5	TGTGCCAGCAGTTTCGACCACAGGGAGGGAGGCAATCAGCCCCAGCATTTT	CASSFDHREGGNQPQHF
TRBV11-2	NA	NA	TRBJ2-6	TGTGCCAGCAGCGGTTTCTCACTTCTGGCTGCCAACGTCCTGACTTTC	CASSGFSLLAANVLTF
TRBV11-3	NA	TRBD2	TRBJ2-7	TGTGCCAGCAGCCCTAGCGGGGATTCCTGCGAGCAGTACTTC	CASSPSGDSCEQYF
TRBV6-2/TRBV6-3	NA	NA	TRBJ2-1	TGTGCCAGCAGTTACAGGGCTGATGAGCAGCTCTTC	CASSYRADEQLF
TRBV12-3/TRBV12-4	many	TRBD2	TRBJ2-3	TGTGCCAGCAGTCGACTAGCGGGATTCACAGATACGCAGTATTTT	CASSRLAGFTDTQYF
TRBV30	many	NA	TRBJ2-7	TGTGCCTGGAAATCGGGGTACGAGCAGTACTTC	CAWKSGYEQYF
TRBV29-1	NA	NA	TRBJ1-1	TGCAGTGTTGAAGAAGGAGGGGCAGGGAGGACTGAAGCTTTCTTT	CSVEEGGAGRTEAFF
TRBV19	few	TRBD1	TRBJ2-7	TGTGCCAGTAGTATAGGAGGGGGCGATTTCGACGAGCAGTACTTC	CASSIGGGDFDEQYF
TRBV9	many	TRBD1	TRBJ1-5	TGTGCCAGCAGCGGAGGGACAGGGGGCTATCAGCCCCAGCATTTT	CASSGGTGGYQPQHF
TRBV2	many	NA	TRBJ2-3	TGTGCCATAGGGCTGGACCTTTCAGATACGCAGTATTTT	CAIGLDLSDTQYF
TRBV7-8	NA	NA	TRBJ2-1	TGTGCCAGCAGTTACCCTTTCGGGACATCCTACAATGAGCAGTTCTTC	CASSYPFGTSYNEQFF
TRBV12-3/TRBV12-4	many	NA	TRBJ1-4	TGTGCCAGCAGTCCCAGTCCGGGCGAAAAACTGTTTTTT	CASSPSPGEKLFF
TRBV7-9	many	NA	TRBJ2-3	TGTGCCAGCAGCTTAGTGGTCGGTCAGGGTTATACGCAGTATTTT	CASSLVVGQGYTQYF
TRBV7-8	many	NA	TRBJ2-1	TGTGCCATCAGTCTGAATGAGCAGTTCTTC	CAISLNEQFF
TRBV6-2/TRBV6-3	NA	NA	TRBJ1-5	TGTGCCAGCAGTTCGGGGGGGGGCCAGCCCCAGCATTTT	CASSSGGGQPQHF
TRBV9	many	NA	TRBJ1-3	TGTGCCAGCAGCGTAGGGTACAGGGCAGGAAACACCATATATTTT	CASSVGYRAGNTIYF
TRBV19	many	NA	TRBJ2-7	TGTGCCAGTAGTATTACACCGTTGACCTACGAGCAGTACTTC	CASSITPLTYEQYF
TRBV19	NA	NA	TRBJ1-2	TGTGCCAGTAGTCAAGGGGCAGGAGGAGACTATGGCTACACCTTC	CASSQGAGGDYGYTF
TRBV9	many	NA	TRBJ2-3	TGTGCCAGCAGCGTAGGACTGGGGCAGGACACAGATACGCAGTATTTT	CASSVGLGQDTDTQYF
TRBV27	few	NA	TRBJ2-3	TGTGCCAGCTGTTCAACTGATTCTCCTAGCACAGATACGCAGTATTTT	CASCSTDSPSTDTQYF
TRBV30	few	TRBD1	TRBJ2-7	TGTGCCTGGAGTTTCGGGGACAGAGCCTACGAGCAGTACTTC	CAWSFGDRAYEQYF
TRBV4-2	many	TRBD2	TRBJ2-7	TGTGCCAGCAGCCTCAGGTCCGGGACTAGTAACGAGCAGTACTTC	CASSLRSGTSNEQYF
TRBV11-2	few	NA	TRBJ2-7	TGTGCCAGCGCCTTTGGTGGCAGCTACGAGCAGTACTTC	CASAFGGSYEQYF
TRBV27	NA	TRBD1	TRBJ1-1	TGTGCCAGCAGTGAGACAGGGCTGGCGGAGGCTTTCTTT	CASSETGLAEAFF
TRBV29-1	many	NA	TRBJ1-1	TGCAGCGTTGCGGCGGGGGGCACTGAAGCTTTCTTT	CSVAAGGTEAFF
TRBV13	NA	NA	TRBJ2-5	TGTGCCAGCAGCTTCCAGGGGGGAACCCAGTACTTC	CASSFQGGTQYF
TRBV4-3	many	NA	TRBJ1-1	TGCGCCAGCAGCCAATACCGGGCCCGGCTTTTCTTT	CASSQYRARLFF
TRBV7-6	many	NA	TRBJ2-1	TGTGCCAGTCTCTTTGGCGGAAGCAATGAGCAGTTCTTC	CASLFGGSNEQFF
TRBV30	few	TRBD1	TRBJ1-2	TGTGCCTGGAGTGTAGACAGGGCTCAACGGGGCTGCACCTTC	CAWSVDRAQRGCTF
TRBV9	NA	NA	TRBJ2-3	TGTGCCAGCAGCCCGCGGGCTGAGGGTCTGACCACAGATACGCAGTATTTT	CASSPRAEGLTTDTQYF
TRBV5-1	many	NA	TRBJ2-5	TGCGCCAGCAGCTTGGCTGGGTCAGGGGAGACCCAGTACTTC	CASSLAGSGETQYF
TRBV12-3/TRBV12-4	many	NA	TRBJ2-5	TGTGCCAGCAGTTTAGTGGAAGAGACCCAGTACTTC	CASSLVEETQYF
TRBV27	many	NA	TRBJ2-7	TGTGCCAGCAGTATGTACAGAGCCTACGAGCAGTACTTC	CASSMYRAYEQYF